One sample yielded the 27 T cell receptor beta chains listed below, sequenced in a study of radiotherapy plus CTLA-4 blockade in lung cancer. Clones were sequenced by immunoSEQ multiplex PCR, and TCRdb holds only the in-frame ones, with some missing. The sample yields 35,000 to 45,000 clones, 85% seen once. The source material was peripheral blood, sampled from a patient treated with radiotherapy plus ipilimumab. Receptors were obtained from a human donor with non-small cell lung cancer who had stable disease on radiotherapy plus ipilimumab.

The J gene is TRBJ1-1, the V gene TRBV18; D perhaps matches TRBD1 (5 bases). Trimming took 4 bases from V and 2 from J, leaving 8 bases between them. Germline CDR1 is KGHSH and CDR2 is LQKENI. The CDR3 covers 13 residues. CDR3 sequence: CASSQDRNTEAFF. In nucleotides, the CDR3 is TGTGCCAGCTCACAAGACAGAAACACTGAAGCTTTCTTT. Supplemented by reference TRBV18 and TRBJ1-1, the full variable domain reads NAGVMQNPRHLVRRRGQEARLRCSPMKGHSHVYWYRQLPEEGLKFMVYLQKENIIDESGMPKERFSAEFPKEGPSILRIQQVVRGDSAAYFCASSQDRNTEAFFGQGTRLTVV.

The chain is built from TRBV30 and TRBJ1-1; 10 bases match TRBD1. With 5 bases clipped from V and 5 bases from J, the junction kept 8 bases outside the gene matches. Per germline, CDR1 GTSNPN and CDR2 SVGIG (reference sequence). The CDR3 runs to 14 residues. The CDR3 nucleotides read TGTGCCTGGGGTACCGGGACAGGGGATACTGAAGCTTTCTTT. Translating gives CAWGTGTGDTEAFF.

The chain employs TRBV7-9 and TRBJ2-2; perhaps TRBD2 as D (5 bases). V shed 5 bases and J shed 8 bases, with 21 bases lying between them. The CDR3 spans 16 residues. Germline V gene sequence: CDR1 SEHNR, CDR2 FQNEAQ (reference sequence). This chain's CDR3 is CASSPPQAGWMGELFF. CDR3 nucleotide sequence: TGTGCCAGCAGCCCCCCTCAGGCGGGTTGGATGGGGGAGCTGTTTTTT.

This chain links TRBV11-3 with TRBJ2-2, with 7 nucleotides matching TRBD1. The CDR3 has 13 amino acids. Germline assignment: CDR1 SGHNT and CDR2 YENEEA. Trimming cost V 5 bases and J 11 bases; bases outside gene matches: 8. CDR3: CASSKTGMNELFF. The CDR3 DNA reads TGTGCCAGCAGCAAGACAGGGATGAATGAGCTGTTTTTT.

The gene calls are TRBV28 and TRBJ1-1, with unresolved D. There are 13 residues in the CDR3. V shed 7 bases and J shed 0 bases, with 9 bases lying between them. CDR1 and CDR2 from the germline V gene are MDHEN and SYDVKM. This chain's CDR3 is CASTGSMNTEAFF. The CDR3 DNA sequence: TGTGCCAGCACAGGCAGTATGAACACTGAAGCTTTCTTT.

J is TRBJ2-5 and V is TRBV19; 15 bases align to TRBD2. Unmatched junction bases numbered 5, after V lost 10 bases and J lost 5 bases. The germline CDR1 and CDR2 sequences are LNHDA and SQIVND (reference sequence). The CDR3 is made up of 14 amino acids. Here the CDR3 reads CATGLAGGWETQYF. The CDR3 region has the DNA TGTGCCACGGGACTAGCGGGAGGTTGGGAGACCCAGTACTTC.

This clone was detected once. The J gene is TRBJ2-1, the V gene TRBV7-3; 8 nucleotides line up with TRBD2. The trim removed 1 base at V and 8 bases at J, leaving 4 bases unmatched. Germline V gene lookup returns CDR1 SGHTA and CDR2 FQGTGA. The CDR3 runs 14 residues. The CDR3 loop is CASSLRAGGDEQFF. The CDR3 nucleotides read TGTGCCAGCAGCTTAAGGGCGGGGGGAGATGAGCAGTTCTTC.

The gene calls are TRBV10-3 and TRBJ2-1, with 8 bases matching TRBD2. J gave up 7 bases and V 10 bases, and 12 bases lay outside the gene matches. There are 14 residues in the CDR3. In germline, CDR1 is ENHRY, CDR2 SYGVKD. CDR3 sequence reads: CATTSGGRGNEQFF. For the CDR3, the DNA is TGTGCCACGACTTCGGGGGGGAGAGGGAATGAGCAGTTCTTC.

The rearrangement links TRBV19 to TRBJ2-7; maybe TRBD2 (6 bases). From germline, CDR1 is LNHDA and CDR2 SQIVND (reference sequence). With 3 bases removed from V and 6 bases from J, the gap between germline ends came to 15 bases. This CDR3 has 14 residues. CDR3 nucleotides: TGTGCCAGTAGTATGGTACGCAGGGAGGCCGAGCAGTACTTC. The encoded protein is CASSMVRREAEQYF.

This sequence joins TRBV5-1 and TRBJ2-7; no firm D call. The CDR3 is 12 residues long. Germline CDR1 is SGHRS and CDR2 is YFSETQ. Trimming left V 2 bases short and J 3 bases short, with 6 bases between. The CDR3 spells CASSLTIYEQYF. CDR3 in DNA: TGCGCCAGCAGCTTAACTATCTACGAGCAGTACTTC.

This clone occurred once. The chain uses TRBV18 and TRBJ1-5; 7 bases map to TRBD1. Unmatched junction bases numbered 1, after V lost 3 bases and J lost 2 bases. The CDR3 loop spans 14 amino acids. Germline values: CDR1 KGHSH, CDR2 LQKENI. The CDR3 spells CASSPRGGNQPQHF. CDR3 DNA sequence: TGTGCCAGCTCACCCAGGGGGGGCAATCAGCCCCAGCATTTT.

In its sample, this clone was seen a few times. The rearrangement uses TRBV6-1 and TRBJ2-5, with TRBD2 identical over 7 bases. The end of the DNA is better explained by TRBJ2-7, so the J call may be wrong. Germline lookup yields CDR1 MNHNS and CDR2 SASEGT. This CDR3 is 13 amino acids long. DNA of the CDR3: TGTGCCAGCGCAGCGGGGCCCTCCTACGAGCAGTACTTC. Encoded protein: CASAAGPSYEQYF.

This chain joins TRBV11-2 and TRBJ2-7, with 10 bases identical to TRBD2. The CDR3 runs to 18 residues. V gave up 5 bases and J gave up 7 bases; unmatched junction bases: 20. Germline CDR1 and CDR2: SGHAT and FQNNGV. CDR3 sequence reads: CASSRQFPGLAVQFEQYF. The CDR3 DNA sequence: TGTGCCAGCAGCCGACAGTTTCCCGGACTAGCGGTACAGTTTGAGCAGTACTTC.

The V call is TRBV9, the J call TRBJ2-3; possible D gene TRBD1, 7 bases. V was cut by 3 bases and J by 2 bases, with 16 bases left in between. Germline CDR1 is SGDLS and CDR2 is YYNGEE. The CDR3 has 16 amino acids. CDR3 protein: CASSEVGGQITDTQYF. The CDR3 region has the DNA TGTGCCAGCAGCGAAGTGGGGGGACAGATCACAGATACGCAGTATTTT.

This clone was counted once. This rearrangement joins TRBV9 to TRBJ2-1, with 10 bases matching TRBD2. The CDR3 contains 20 residues. Germline CDR1 and CDR2: SGDLS and YYNGEE. Trimming cost V 3 bases and J 0 bases; bases outside gene matches: 15. CDR3 protein: CASSAPRGSGRSSSYNEQFF. In nucleotides, the CDR3 is TGTGCCAGCAGCGCCCCAAGGGGTAGCGGGAGGAGCAGCTCCTACAATGAGCAGTTCTTC.

Written as DNA, the CDR3 is TGTGCCAGCAGCATTAGCGGGAGGGGCTACAATGAGCAGTTCTTC. Translation gives CASSISGRGYNEQFF. The chain is built from TRBV7-3 and TRBJ2-1, with 11 bases aligning to TRBD2. The CDR3 loop spans 15 amino acids. V shed 5 bases and J 3 bases; nucleotides not matched to a gene: 3. Per germline, CDR1 SGHTA and CDR2 FQGTGA.

The CDR3 reads CAWASGYEQYF. In DNA, the CDR3 is TGTGCCTGGGCTAGCGGGTACGAGCAGTACTTC. The chain links TRBV30 to TRBJ2-7; the match to TRBD2 covers 8 bases. The CDR3 contains 11 residues. Germline assignment: CDR1 GTSNPN and CDR2 SVGIG (reference sequence). The junction had 1 base not matched to a gene; V was cut back by 5 bases and J by 4 bases. The full variable domain, completed using reference TRBV30 and TRBJ2-7, is SQTIHQWPATLVQPVGSPLSLECTVEGTSNPNLYWYRQAAGRGLQLLFYSVGIGQISSEVPQNLSASRPQDRQFILSSKKLLLSDSGFYLCAWASGYEQYFGPGTRLTVT.

The V gene is TRBV2, the J gene TRBJ2-5; the D is unclear. V dropped 5 bases and J dropped 8 bases, with 12 bases sitting between them. Germline V CDR1 and CDR2: SNHLY, FYNNEI. The CDR3 is 12 amino acids. In DNA form, the CDR3 reads TGTGCCAGCAGTCGGGTCGCTGGAACCCAGTACTTC. Protein sequence: CASSRVAGTQYF.

This clone was observed a single time. The rearrangement links TRBV7-9 to TRBJ2-1; tentative D call: TRBD2 (6 bases). The CDR3 loop spans 15 amino acids. V dropped 4 bases and J dropped 4 bases, with 14 bases sitting between them. The germline V gene has CDR1 SEHNR and CDR2 FQNEAQ (reference sequence). The CDR3 loop reads CASSSPGTEYNEQFF. In nucleotides, the CDR3 is TGTGCCAGCAGCTCCCCCGGGACTGAGTACAATGAGCAGTTCTTC.

The chain couples TRBV28 to TRBJ1-1; 9 positions match TRBD1. Germline CDR1 and CDR2: MDHEN and SYDVKM. This CDR3 has 16 residues. The ends lost 2 bases at V and 5 bases at J; junction bases unmatched: 9. The CDR3 loop reads CASSLPAGQGKTEAFF. For the CDR3, the DNA is TGTGCCAGCAGTTTACCCGCGGGACAGGGTAAGACTGAAGCTTTCTTT.

The CDR3 DNA sequence: TGTGCCAGCAGCAGCCGGGACGCGGGAGATCGCTACGAGCAGTACTTC. Its translation is CASSSRDAGDRYEQYF. The chain links TRBV7-8 to TRBJ2-7; 7 bases agree with TRBD2. The CDR3 is 16 amino acids. Looked up from germline, CDR1 is SGHVS and CDR2 is FQNEAQ. V lost 5 bases, J lost 3 bases, and 13 bases stayed unmatched.

CDR3 bases: TGTGCCAGCAGCGTAGATCAGGGGCCCTACGAGCAGTACTTC. Amino acids: CASSVDQGPYEQYF. This chain links TRBV9 with TRBJ2-7, with D tentatively TRBD1 (6 bases). In germline, CDR1 is SGDLS, CDR2 YYNGEE. V lost 0 bases, J lost 2 bases, and 9 bases lay in between. This CDR3 has 14 amino acids.

The gene calls are TRBV28 and TRBJ2-1; D is perhaps TRBD2 (5 bases). CDR3 length equals 13 residues. The germline CDR1 and CDR2 sequences are MDHEN and SYDVKM. Trimming took 6 bases from V and 5 from J, leaving 11 bases between them. The CDR3 spells CASRLEGHNEQFF. The DNA for the CDR3 is TGTGCCAGCAGGCTAGAGGGTCACAATGAGCAGTTCTTC. Full variable domain (rest looked up from reference TRBV28 and TRBJ2-1): DVKVTQSSRYLVKRTGEKVFLECVQDMDHENMFWYRQDPGLGLRLIYFSYDVKMKEKGDIPEGYSVSREKKERFSLILESASTNQTSMYLCASRLEGHNEQFFGPGTRLTVL.

The chain uses TRBV7-8 and TRBJ2-1, with TRBD2 identical over 8 bases. There are 16 residues in the CDR3. The germline V gene encodes CDR1 SGHVS and CDR2 FQNEAQ. The V segment lost 0 bases and the J segment 7 bases; nucleotides outside the gene matches: 8. CDR3 sequence: CASSLASGRSGNEQFF. In nucleotides, the CDR3 is TGTGCCAGCAGCTTAGCGAGCGGGAGATCGGGGAATGAGCAGTTCTTC.

This clone was observed a handful of times. Here the CDR3 DNA reads TGCGCCAGCAGGCGCGGTCAAGAGACCCAGTACTTC. As protein: CASRRGQETQYF. The rearrangement links TRBV5-1 to TRBJ2-5; D uncertain. This CDR3 spans 12 amino acids. CDR1 and CDR2 from the germline V gene are SGHRS and YFSETQ. V was clipped by 5 bases and J by 2 bases, with 7 bases between them. Supplemented by reference TRBV5-1 and TRBJ2-5, the full variable domain reads KAGVTQTPRYLIKTRGQQVTLSCSPISGHRSVSWYQQTPGQGLQFLFEYFSETQRNKGNFPGRFSGRQFSNSRSEMNVSTLELGDSALYLCASRRGQETQYFGPGTRLLVL.

The gene calls are TRBV19 and TRBJ2-2; the D call may be TRBD1 or TRBD2 (7 bases each). The CDR3 runs 15 residues. The germline V gene encodes CDR1 LNHDA and CDR2 SQIVND (reference sequence). Between the trimmed V and J ends, which lost 7 bases and 4 bases, there was a span of 16 bases. DNA for the CDR3: TGTGCCAGTAAGATAGACAGGGAGGGCACCGGGGAGCTGTTTTTT. Protein sequence: CASKIDREGTGELFF.

The CDR3 is CASSFGSGGGYEQYF. In DNA form, the CDR3 reads TGTGCCAGCAGCTTTGGCTCGGGGGGAGGCTACGAGCAGTACTTC. V and J are TRBV7-9 and TRBJ2-7; 7 nucleotides align to TRBD2. Trimming took 3 bases from V and 3 from J; bases not matched to a gene: 8. The CDR3 is made up of 15 amino acids. Germline loops: CDR1 SEHNR, CDR2 FQNEAQ (reference sequence).